The sequence of this TCR beta chain was determined in a study of cytomegalovirus exposure and HLA in healthy donors. Study-level findings and limits: Cytomegalovirus-associated status was assigned to about 160 TCR beta chains.

The germline V gene has CDR1 MNHNY and CDR2 SVGAGI (reference sequence). The CDR3 covers 15 residues. Worth noting for this clone: Its target is unknown. At one of its ends the junction is not consistent with the germline gene, which may arise from a read error.

Clones were sequenced by immunoSEQ multiplex PCR, and TCRdb holds only the in-frame ones, with some missing. The sample carries 150,000 to 200,000 clones, around 85% recorded once. This sequence joins TRBV6-6 and TRBJ1-1; D is perhaps TRBD1 (5 bases). The sequence came from a man aged 18 to 30 in good health and CMV-seropositive. Material: PBMCs. The CDR3 loop reads CGSQDVIRVNTEAFF. DNA for the CDR3: TGCGGTTCACAGGATGTTATTAGGGTTAACACTGAAGCTTTCTTT.